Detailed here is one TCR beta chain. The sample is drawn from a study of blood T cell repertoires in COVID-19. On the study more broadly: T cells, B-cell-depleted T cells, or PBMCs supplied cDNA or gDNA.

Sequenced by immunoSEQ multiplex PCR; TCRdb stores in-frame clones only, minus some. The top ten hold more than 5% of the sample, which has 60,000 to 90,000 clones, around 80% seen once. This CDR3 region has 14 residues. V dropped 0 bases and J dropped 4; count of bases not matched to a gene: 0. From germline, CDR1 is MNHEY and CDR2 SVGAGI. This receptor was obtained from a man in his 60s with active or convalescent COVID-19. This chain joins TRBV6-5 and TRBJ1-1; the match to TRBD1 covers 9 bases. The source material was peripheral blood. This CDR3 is CASSYSTGGTEAFF. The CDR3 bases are TGTGCCAGCAGTTACTCGACAGGGGGCACTGAAGCTTTCTTT.